Listed below are T cell receptor beta chains from one sample, sequenced in a study of vaccination and CD4 T cells after COVID-19. These receptors have no identified antigens. TCRdb independently ran MiXCR on the PCR reads; one entry per CDR3 protein. The sample lists approximately 9,000 distinct CDR3 sequences, roughly half seen once, with more than 15% in the top ten. Sequencing used CD4+ T cells from blood, cultured in vitro. All receptors derive from a human donor who had recovered from COVID-19. CDR3s include the opening cysteine and the closing phenylalanine or tryptophan. The order of the fields is clone size, D gene, V gene, J gene, CDR3 protein, CDR3 DNA. A D gene is named only where the DNA matches it firmly. Expanded clones get a size class; other rows say once, few or many, or leave the size out.

abundance: NA
d_gene: NA
v_gene: TRBV7-3
j_gene: TRBJ2-1
CDR3aa: CASSLNGDENLGYEQFF
CDR3nt: TGTGCCAGCAGCTTAAATGGGGACGAAAATCTAGGCTATGAGCAGTTCTTC

abundance: few
d_gene: TRBD1
v_gene: TRBV7-8
j_gene: TRBJ1-4
CDR3aa: CASSYTGGFEKLFF
CDR3nt: TGTGCCAGCAGTTACACAGGGGGTTTTGAAAAACTGTTTTTT

abundance: few
d_gene: TRBD1
v_gene: TRBV7-9
j_gene: TRBJ1-1
CDR3aa: CASSLVGTVNEAFF
CDR3nt: TGTGCCAGCAGCTTAGTGGGGACAGTGAATGAAGCTTTCTTT

abundance: once
d_gene: TRBD2
v_gene: TRBV19
j_gene: TRBJ2-3
CDR3aa: CASSLQRGRADTQYF
CDR3nt: TGTGCCAGTAGTCTCCAGCGGGGGCGGGCAGATACGCAGTATTTT

abundance: NA
d_gene: NA
v_gene: TRBV27
j_gene: TRBJ2-3
CDR3aa: CASSPQGRPDTQYF
CDR3nt: TGTGCCAGCAGTCCACAGGGAAGGCCAGATACGCAGTATTTT

abundance: NA
d_gene: TRBD1
v_gene: TRBV2
j_gene: TRBJ1-5
CDR3aa: CASSADRGRHQPQHF
CDR3nt: TGTGCCAGCAGTGCGGACAGGGGAAGGCATCAGCCCCAGCATTTT

abundance: NA
d_gene: NA
v_gene: TRBV23-1
j_gene: TRBJ2-7
CDR3aa: CASSQKRYEQYF
CDR3nt: TGCGCCAGCAGTCAAAAGCGCTACGAGCAGTACTTC

abundance: few
d_gene: NA
v_gene: TRBV7-3
j_gene: TRBJ1-1
CDR3aa: CASSLRRSNTEAFF
CDR3nt: TGTGCCAGCAGCCTCCGACGGTCGAACACTGAAGCTTTCTTT

abundance: few
d_gene: TRBD1
v_gene: TRBV20-1
j_gene: TRBJ1-2
CDR3aa: CSASTGSGYTF
CDR3nt: TGCAGTGCTTCGACAGGGAGCGGCTACACCTTC

abundance: NA
d_gene: TRBD1
v_gene: TRBV6-1
j_gene: TRBJ2-7
CDR3aa: CASSRSGTATYEQYF
CDR3nt: TGTGCCAGCAGTAGGTCCGGGACAGCGACCTACGAGCAGTACTTC

abundance: NA
d_gene: TRBD2
v_gene: TRBV4-3
j_gene: TRBJ2-7
CDR3aa: CASSHRTSGLNEQYF
CDR3nt: TGCGCCAGCAGCCACCGGACTAGCGGGTTGAACGAGCAGTACTTC

abundance: NA
d_gene: TRBD2
v_gene: TRBV2
j_gene: TRBJ2-7
CDR3aa: CASTSGDSYEQYF
CDR3nt: TGTGCTAGTACTAGCGGGGACTCCTACGAGCAGTACTTC

abundance: once
d_gene: NA
v_gene: TRBV28
j_gene: TRBJ1-5
CDR3aa: CASSPGGGLDNQPQHF
CDR3nt: TGTGCCAGCAGCCCGGGGGGGGGATTAGACAATCAGCCCCAGCATTTT

abundance: NA
d_gene: NA
v_gene: TRBV29-1
j_gene: TRBJ1-2
CDR3aa: CSVNGGGEQALGYTF
CDR3nt: TGCAGCGTGAACGGGGGGGGTGAGCAAGCTCTCGGCTACACCTTC

abundance: few
d_gene: TRBD1
v_gene: TRBV2
j_gene: TRBJ2-6
CDR3aa: CASSNDRAGANVLTF
CDR3nt: TGTGCCAGCAGCAATGACAGGGCTGGGGCCAACGTCCTGACTTTC

abundance: NA
d_gene: NA
v_gene: TRBV5-1
j_gene: TRBJ1-6
CDR3aa: CASSFGANSPLHF
CDR3nt: TGCGCCAGCAGCTTTGGGGCGAATTCACCCCTCCACTTT

abundance: NA
d_gene: TRBD1
v_gene: TRBV20-1
j_gene: TRBJ1-3
CDR3aa: CSASGTAPRGNTIYF
CDR3nt: TGCAGTGCCAGCGGGACAGCTCCACGGGGAAACACCATATATTTT

abundance: NA
d_gene: TRBD1
v_gene: TRBV20-1
j_gene: TRBJ2-1
CDR3aa: CSARRDRVRHEQFF
CDR3nt: TGCAGTGCTAGAAGGGACAGGGTCCGTCATGAGCAGTTCTTC

abundance: NA
d_gene: NA
v_gene: TRBV7-6
j_gene: TRBJ2-2
CDR3aa: CASSVQGFMNTGELFF
CDR3nt: TGTGCCAGCAGCGTTCAAGGATTTATGAACACCGGGGAGCTGTTTTTT

abundance: NA
d_gene: NA
v_gene: TRBV23-1
j_gene: TRBJ1-5
CDR3aa: CASRLREGPRPQHF
CDR3nt: TGCGCCAGCAGATTACGAGAGGGGCCTAGGCCCCAGCATTTT

abundance: NA
d_gene: NA
v_gene: TRBV11-2
j_gene: TRBJ1-2
CDR3aa: CASSLDLKNYGYTF
CDR3nt: TGTGCCAGCAGCTTAGATTTGAAGAACTATGGCTACACCTTC

abundance: few
d_gene: NA
v_gene: TRBV28
j_gene: TRBJ2-3
CDR3aa: CASNSGTDTQYF
CDR3nt: TGTGCCAGCAATAGCGGCACAGATACGCAGTATTTT

abundance: NA
d_gene: TRBD1
v_gene: TRBV7-2
j_gene: TRBJ1-1
CDR3aa: CASSPWTGPTEAFF
CDR3nt: TGTGCCAGCAGCCCGTGGACAGGTCCCACTGAAGCTTTCTTT

abundance: NA
d_gene: NA
v_gene: TRBV20-1
j_gene: TRBJ1-5
CDR3aa: CSASYGRNQPQHF
CDR3nt: TGCAGTGCTAGCTACGGGAGAAATCAGCCCCAGCATTTT

abundance: NA
d_gene: NA
v_gene: TRBV7-9
j_gene: TRBJ2-3
CDR3aa: CASSFATGRTDTQYF
CDR3nt: TGTGCCAGCAGCTTTGCCACAGGGCGCACAGATACGCAGTATTTT

abundance: few
d_gene: NA
v_gene: TRBV7-9
j_gene: TRBJ2-1
CDR3aa: CASSPPWGTVGDEQFF
CDR3nt: TGTGCCAGCAGCCCCCCGTGGGGCACCGTGGGCGATGAGCAGTTCTTC

abundance: NA
d_gene: TRBD1
v_gene: TRBV7-9
j_gene: TRBJ1-1
CDR3aa: CASSLATGVNTEAFF
CDR3nt: TGTGCCAGCAGCTTAGCGACAGGGGTGAACACTGAAGCTTTCTTT

abundance: few
d_gene: NA
v_gene: TRBV6-1
j_gene: TRBJ2-7
CDR3aa: CASSTSGGYHEQYF
CDR3nt: TGTGCCAGCAGCACCTCTGGGGGGTACCACGAGCAGTACTTC

abundance: few
d_gene: TRBD1
v_gene: TRBV7-2
j_gene: TRBJ1-1
CDR3aa: CASSPARGQVAEAFF
CDR3nt: TGTGCCAGCAGCCCAGCCCGGGGACAGGTCGCTGAAGCTTTCTTT

abundance: large
d_gene: NA
v_gene: TRBV19
j_gene: TRBJ1-2
CDR3aa: CATQVGGFGYTF
CDR3nt: TGTGCCACCCAAGTGGGCGGCTTTGGCTACACCTTC

abundance: NA
d_gene: NA
v_gene: TRBV10-3
j_gene: TRBJ2-2
CDR3aa: CAISEAGHLNTGELFF
CDR3nt: TGTGCCATCAGTGAGGCCGGACACTTGAACACCGGGGAGCTGTTTTTT

abundance: NA
d_gene: NA
v_gene: TRBV6-1
j_gene: TRBJ1-2
CDR3aa: CASSERSRLYGYTF
CDR3nt: TGTGCCAGCAGTGAAAGGAGCAGACTCTATGGCTACACCTTC